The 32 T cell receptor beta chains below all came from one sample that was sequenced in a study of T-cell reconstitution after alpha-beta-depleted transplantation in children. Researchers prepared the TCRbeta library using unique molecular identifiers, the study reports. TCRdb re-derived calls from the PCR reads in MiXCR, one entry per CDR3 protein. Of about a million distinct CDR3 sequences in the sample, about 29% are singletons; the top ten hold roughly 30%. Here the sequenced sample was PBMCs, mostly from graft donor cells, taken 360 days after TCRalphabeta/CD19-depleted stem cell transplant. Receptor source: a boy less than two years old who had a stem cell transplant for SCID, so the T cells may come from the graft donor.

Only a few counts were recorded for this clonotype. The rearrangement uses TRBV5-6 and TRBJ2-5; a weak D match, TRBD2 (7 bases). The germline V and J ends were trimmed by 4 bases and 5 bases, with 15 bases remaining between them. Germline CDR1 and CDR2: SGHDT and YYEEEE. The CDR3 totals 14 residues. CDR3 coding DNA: TGTGCCAGCAGCGGTTTAGGGGGGGTGGAGACCCAGTACTTC. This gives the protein CASSGLGGVETQYF.

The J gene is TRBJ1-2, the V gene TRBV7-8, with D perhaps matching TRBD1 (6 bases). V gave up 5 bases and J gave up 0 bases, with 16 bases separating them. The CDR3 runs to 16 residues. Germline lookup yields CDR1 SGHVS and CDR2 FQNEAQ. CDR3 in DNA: TGTGCCAGCAGCCCGAGTAGCACAGGGACTAACTATGGCTACACCTTC. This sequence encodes CASSPSSTGTNYGYTF.

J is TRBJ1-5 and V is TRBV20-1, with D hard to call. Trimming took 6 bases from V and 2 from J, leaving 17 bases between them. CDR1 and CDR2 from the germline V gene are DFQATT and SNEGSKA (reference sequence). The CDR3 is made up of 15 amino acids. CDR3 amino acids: CSAKPGRLGNQPQHF. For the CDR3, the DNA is TGCAGTGCAAAGCCGGGCCGCCTGGGCAATCAGCCCCAGCATTTT.

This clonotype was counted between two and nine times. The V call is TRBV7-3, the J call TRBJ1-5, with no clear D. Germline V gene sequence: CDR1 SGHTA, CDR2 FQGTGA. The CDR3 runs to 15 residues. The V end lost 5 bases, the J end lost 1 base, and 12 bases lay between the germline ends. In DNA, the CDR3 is TGTGCCAGCAGCCCCGGACCGGGCAGCAATCAGCCCCAGCATTTT. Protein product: CASSPGPGSNQPQHF.

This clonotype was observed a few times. Here the CDR3 reads CASSFQGITDTQYF. In DNA, the CDR3 is TGTGCCAGCAGCTTTCAGGGGATCACAGATACGCAGTATTTT. The chain links TRBV7-9 to TRBJ2-3, with D possibly matching TRBD1 (6 bases). Germline CDR1 and CDR2: SEHNR and FQNEAQ (reference sequence). V gave up 3 bases and J gave up 2 bases, with 9 bases separating them. The CDR3 is 14 amino acids.

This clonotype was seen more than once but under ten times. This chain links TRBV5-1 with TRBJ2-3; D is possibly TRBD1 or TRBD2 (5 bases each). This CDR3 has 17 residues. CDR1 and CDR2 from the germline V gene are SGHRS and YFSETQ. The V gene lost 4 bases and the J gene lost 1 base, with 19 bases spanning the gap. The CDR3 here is CASSLESGTGRTDTQYF. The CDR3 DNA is TGCGCCAGCAGCCTGGAATCCGGGACCGGACGCACAGATACGCAGTATTTT. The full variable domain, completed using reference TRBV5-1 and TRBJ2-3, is KAGVTQTPRYLIKTRGQQVTLSCSPISGHRSVSWYQQTPGQGLQFLFEYFSETQRNKGNFPGRFSGRQFSNSRSEMNVSTLELGDSALYLCASSLESGTGRTDTQYFGPGTRLTVL.

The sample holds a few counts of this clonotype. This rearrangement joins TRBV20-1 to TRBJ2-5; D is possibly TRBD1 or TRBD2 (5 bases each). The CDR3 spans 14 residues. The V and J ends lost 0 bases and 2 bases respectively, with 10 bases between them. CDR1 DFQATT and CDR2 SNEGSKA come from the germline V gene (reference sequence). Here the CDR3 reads CSARDGDPQETQYF. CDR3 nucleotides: TGCAGTGCTAGAGATGGGGACCCTCAAGAGACCCAGTACTTC.

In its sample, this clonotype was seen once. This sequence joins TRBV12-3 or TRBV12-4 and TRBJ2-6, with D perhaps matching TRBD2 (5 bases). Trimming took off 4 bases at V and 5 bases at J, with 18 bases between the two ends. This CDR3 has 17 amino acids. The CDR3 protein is CASSSPGLRYWANVLTF. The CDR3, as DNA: TGTGCCAGCAGTTCCCCTGGACTGCGGTACTGGGCCAACGTCCTGACTTTC.

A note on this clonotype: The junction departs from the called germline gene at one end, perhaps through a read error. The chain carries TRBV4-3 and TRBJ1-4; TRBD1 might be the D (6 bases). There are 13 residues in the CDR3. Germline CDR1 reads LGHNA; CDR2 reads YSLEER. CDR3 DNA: TGCGCCAGCAGCGGGACAACAAATGAAAAACTGTTTTTT. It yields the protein CASSGTTNEKLFF.

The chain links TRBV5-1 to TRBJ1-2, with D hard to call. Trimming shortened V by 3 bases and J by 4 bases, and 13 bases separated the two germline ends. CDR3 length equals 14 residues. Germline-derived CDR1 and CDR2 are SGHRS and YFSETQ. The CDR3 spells CASSSPRDPYGYTF. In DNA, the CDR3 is TGCGCCAGCAGCTCCCCTCGGGATCCCTATGGCTACACCTTC.

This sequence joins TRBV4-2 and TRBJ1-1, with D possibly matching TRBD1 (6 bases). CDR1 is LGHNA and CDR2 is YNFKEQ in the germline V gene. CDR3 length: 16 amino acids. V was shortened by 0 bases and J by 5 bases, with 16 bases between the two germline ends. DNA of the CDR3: TGTGCCAGCAGCCAAGAGACAGGCGCCTTGTGGACTGAAGCTTTCTTT. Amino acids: CASSQETGALWTEAFF.

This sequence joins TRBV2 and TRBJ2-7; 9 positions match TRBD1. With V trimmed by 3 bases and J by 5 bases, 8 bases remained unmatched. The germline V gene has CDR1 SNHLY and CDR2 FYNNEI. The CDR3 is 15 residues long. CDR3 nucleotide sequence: TGTGCCAGCAGTGACGGGGACAGGGATCTCGACGAGCAGTACTTC. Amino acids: CASSDGDRDLDEQYF.

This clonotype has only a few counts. The CDR3 DNA follows: TGTGCCAGCAGTTACTCGGCGATAGCCAAAAACATTCAGTACTTC. Translation gives CASSYSAIAKNIQYF. The chain has TRBV6-5 and TRBJ2-4; D gene unclear. Deletions cut 0 bases from V and 0 bases from J, with 6 bases between. This CDR3 has 15 residues. Germline CDR1 reads MNHEY; CDR2 reads SVGAGI.

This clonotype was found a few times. As DNA, the CDR3 is TGTGCCAGCAGCGTAGACTGGGGGGGGACCCAGTACTTC. Its protein product is CASSVDWGGTQYF. V is TRBV6-1 and J is TRBJ2-5, with 7 bases lining up with TRBD2. V gave up 6 bases and J gave up 7 bases; unmatched junction bases: 8. The CDR3 contains 13 residues. Germline V lookup: CDR1 MNHNS, CDR2 SASEGT.

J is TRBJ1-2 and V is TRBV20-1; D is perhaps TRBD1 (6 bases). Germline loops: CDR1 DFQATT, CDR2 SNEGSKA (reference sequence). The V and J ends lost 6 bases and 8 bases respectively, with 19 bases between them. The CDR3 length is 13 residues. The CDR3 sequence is CSARNRDARGYTF. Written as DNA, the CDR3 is TGCAGTGCCAGAAACAGGGACGCCCGCGGCTACACCTTC.

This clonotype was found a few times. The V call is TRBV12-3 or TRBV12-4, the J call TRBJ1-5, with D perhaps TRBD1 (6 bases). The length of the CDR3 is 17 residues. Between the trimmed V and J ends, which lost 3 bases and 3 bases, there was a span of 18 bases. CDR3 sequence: CASSFPGNRDNNQPQHF. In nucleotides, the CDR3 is TGTGCCAGCAGTTTCCCTGGTAACCGGGACAACAATCAGCCCCAGCATTTT.

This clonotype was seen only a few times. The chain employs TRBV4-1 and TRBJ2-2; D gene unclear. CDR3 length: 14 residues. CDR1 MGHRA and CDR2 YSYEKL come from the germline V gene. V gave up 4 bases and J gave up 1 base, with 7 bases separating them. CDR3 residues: CASSRKENTGELFF. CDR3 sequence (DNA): TGCGCCAGCAGCCGAAAGGAGAACACCGGGGAGCTGTTTTTT.

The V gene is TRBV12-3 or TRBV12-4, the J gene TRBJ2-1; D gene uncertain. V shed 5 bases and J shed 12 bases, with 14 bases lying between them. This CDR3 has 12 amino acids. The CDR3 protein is CASSPAFIGQFF. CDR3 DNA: TGTGCCAGCAGTCCCGCCTTCATTGGGCAGTTCTTC.

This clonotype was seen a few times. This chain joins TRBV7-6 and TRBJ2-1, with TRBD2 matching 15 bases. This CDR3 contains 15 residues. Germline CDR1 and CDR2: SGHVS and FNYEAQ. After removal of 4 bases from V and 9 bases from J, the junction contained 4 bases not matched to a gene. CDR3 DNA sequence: TGTGCCAGCAGCTCAGGGGGACTAGCGGGGGGTGAGCAGTTCTTC. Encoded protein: CASSSGGLAGGEQFF.

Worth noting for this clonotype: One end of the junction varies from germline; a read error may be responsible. As DNA, the CDR3 is TGTGCCAGCGGCCAACCCGGACGAGGAGGGAACGGCTACACCTTC. As protein: CASGQPGRGGNGYTF. This sequence joins TRBV3-1 and TRBJ1-2; D ambiguous. From germline, CDR1 is LGHDT and CDR2 YNNKEL (reference sequence). The CDR3 runs to 15 residues.

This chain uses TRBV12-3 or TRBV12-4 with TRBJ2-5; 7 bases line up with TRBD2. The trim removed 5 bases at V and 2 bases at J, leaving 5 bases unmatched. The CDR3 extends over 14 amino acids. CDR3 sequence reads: CASSPKGGQETQYF. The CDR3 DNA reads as TGTGCCAGCAGTCCCAAGGGAGGGCAAGAGACCCAGTACTTC.

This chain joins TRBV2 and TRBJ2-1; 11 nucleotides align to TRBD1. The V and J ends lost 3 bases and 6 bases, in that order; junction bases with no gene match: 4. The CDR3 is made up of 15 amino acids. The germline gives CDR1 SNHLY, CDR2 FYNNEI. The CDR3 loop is CASSDHGTGGNEQFF. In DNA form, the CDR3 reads TGTGCCAGCAGTGACCACGGGACAGGGGGCAATGAGCAGTTCTTC.

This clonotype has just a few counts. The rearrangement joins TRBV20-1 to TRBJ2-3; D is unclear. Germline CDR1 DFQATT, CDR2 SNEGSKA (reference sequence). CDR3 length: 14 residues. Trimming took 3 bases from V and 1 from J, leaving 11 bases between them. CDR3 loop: CSARANRGTDTQYF. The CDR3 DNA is TGCAGTGCTAGGGCCAATCGGGGCACAGATACGCAGTATTTT.

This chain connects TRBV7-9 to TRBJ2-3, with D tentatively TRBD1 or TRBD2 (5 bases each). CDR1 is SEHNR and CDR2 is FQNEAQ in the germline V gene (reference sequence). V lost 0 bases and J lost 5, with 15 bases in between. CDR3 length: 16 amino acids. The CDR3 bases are TGTGCCAGCAGCTTAGCGGAGAGGGGCCCCGTAGATACGCAGTATTTT. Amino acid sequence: CASSLAERGPVDTQYF.

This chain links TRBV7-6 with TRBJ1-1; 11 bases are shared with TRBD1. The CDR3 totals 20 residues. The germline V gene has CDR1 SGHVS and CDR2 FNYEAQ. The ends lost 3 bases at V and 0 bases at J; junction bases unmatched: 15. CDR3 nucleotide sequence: TGTGCCAGCAGCTTGTTCCCAGGACAGGGGGCCCCGAGGATGAACACTGAAGCTTTCTTT. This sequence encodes CASSLFPGQGAPRMNTEAFF.

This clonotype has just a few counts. The CDR3: CASTPILLAGGRDTQYF. CDR3 in DNA: TGTGCCAGCACCCCCATCTTACTAGCGGGGGGGCGGGATACGCAGTATTTT. The chain employs TRBV12-3 or TRBV12-4 and TRBJ2-3; TRBD2 agrees at 13 bases. J gave up 6 bases and V 7 bases, and 13 bases lay outside the gene matches. The CDR3 is 17 amino acids.

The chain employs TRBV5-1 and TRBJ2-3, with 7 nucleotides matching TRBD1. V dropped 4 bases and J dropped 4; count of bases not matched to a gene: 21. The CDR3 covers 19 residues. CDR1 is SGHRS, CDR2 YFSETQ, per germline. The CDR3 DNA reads TGCGCCAGCAGCCCAACACCTACAAGGGGGCCGTCCTCCGCAGATACGCAGTATTTT. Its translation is CASSPTPTRGPSSADTQYF. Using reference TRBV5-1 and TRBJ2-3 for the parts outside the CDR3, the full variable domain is KAGVTQTPRYLIKTRGQQVTLSCSPISGHRSVSWYQQTPGQGLQFLFEYFSETQRNKGNFPGRFSGRQFSNSRSEMNVSTLELGDSALYLCASSPTPTRGPSSADTQYFGPGTRLTVL.

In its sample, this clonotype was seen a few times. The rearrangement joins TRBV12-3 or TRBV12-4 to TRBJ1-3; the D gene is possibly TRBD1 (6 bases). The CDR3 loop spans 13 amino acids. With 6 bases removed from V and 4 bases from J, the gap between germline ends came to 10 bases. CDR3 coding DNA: TGTGCCAGCAGACGGGACACGGGAAACACCATATATTTT. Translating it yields CASRRDTGNTIYF.

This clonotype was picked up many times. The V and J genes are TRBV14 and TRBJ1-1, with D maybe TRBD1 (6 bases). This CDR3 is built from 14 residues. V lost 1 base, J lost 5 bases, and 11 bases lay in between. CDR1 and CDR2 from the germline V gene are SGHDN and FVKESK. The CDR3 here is CASSQVGGKTEAFF. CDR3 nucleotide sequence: TGTGCCAGCAGCCAAGTAGGGGGGAAAACTGAAGCTTTCTTT.

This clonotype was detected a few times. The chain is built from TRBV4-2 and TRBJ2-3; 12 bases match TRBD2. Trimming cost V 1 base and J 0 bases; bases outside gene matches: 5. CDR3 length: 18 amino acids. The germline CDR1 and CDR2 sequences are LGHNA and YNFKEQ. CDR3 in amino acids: CASSQGLAGGSSTDTQYF. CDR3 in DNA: TGTGCCAGCAGCCAAGGCCTAGCGGGAGGGTCTAGCACAGATACGCAGTATTTT.

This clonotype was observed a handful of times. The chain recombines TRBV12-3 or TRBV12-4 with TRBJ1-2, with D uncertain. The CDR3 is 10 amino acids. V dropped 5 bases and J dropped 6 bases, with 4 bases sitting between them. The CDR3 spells CASSRDGYTF. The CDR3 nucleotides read TGTGCCAGCAGTCGGGATGGCTACACCTTC.

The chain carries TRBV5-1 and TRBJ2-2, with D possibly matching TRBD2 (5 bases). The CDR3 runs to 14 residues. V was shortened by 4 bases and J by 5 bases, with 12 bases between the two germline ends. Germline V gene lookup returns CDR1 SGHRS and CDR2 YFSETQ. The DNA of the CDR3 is TGCGCCAGCAGCGTGACTGGGGAGACCGGGGAGCTGTTTTTT. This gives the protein CASSVTGETGELFF.